Listed below are T cell receptor beta chains from one sample, sequenced in a study of blood T cell repertoires in COVID-19. Data came from immunoSEQ multiplex PCR; TCRdb stores just in-frame clones and leaves some out. Of 100,000 to 130,000 clones listed, approximately 83% are singletons. What was sequenced was peripheral blood. The receptors stem from a woman in her 70s with acute or convalescent COVID-19. The CDR3 runs from the conserved cysteine through the conserved F or W. The D gene is left open where the match is weak. Clone size is given for some rows only: seen once, a few or many times, or a class if the clone is expanded.

cdr3_nt,cdr3_aa,clone_size,v_call,d_call,cdr3_length,j_call
TGCGCCAGCAGCCCGTCAACAGGGTCGGATACGCAGTATTTT,CASSPSTGSDTQYF,.,TRBV5-1,.,14,TRBJ2-3
TGTGCCAGCAGCTTAGGAGGGAGGAGAGAGACCCAGTACTTC,CASSLGGRRETQYF,.,TRBV7-2,.,14,TRBJ2-5
TGTGCCAGTAGTCGGTCTAGCGAGGGTCACAATGAGCAGTTCTTC,CASSRSSEGHNEQFF,.,TRBV19,.,15,TRBJ2-1
TGCGCCAGCAGCGCGCGGACAGAGAGGAATGGCTACACCTTC,CASSARTERNGYTF,once,TRBV4-3,.,14,TRBJ1-2
TGTGCCAGCAGAAACGACAACACAGATACGCAGTATTTT,CASRNDNTDTQYF,.,TRBV2,.,13,TRBJ2-3
TGTGCCAGCAGCGCCCCGGGACAGGCGCGCTCCTACGAGCAGTACTTC,CASSAPGQARSYEQYF,.,TRBV11-2,TRBD1,16,TRBJ2-7
TGTGCCAGCGCCACCCGAGGAGGGTACACCACAGATACGCAGTATTTT,CASATRGGYTTDTQYF,once,TRBV9,.,16,TRBJ2-3
TGTGCCAGCAGTTTATGGAGATCGTCGGGGCAGCCCCAGCATTTT,CASSLWRSSGQPQHF,.,TRBV28,.,15,TRBJ1-5
TGTGCCAGCAGCCCCCGACAGGGGGCTTCCGGGGATCCCCTCCACTTT,CASSPRQGASGDPLHF,.,TRBV7-9,TRBD1,16,TRBJ1-6
TGTGCCACCACCGATCGGGATCCCGTTCACTACAATGAGCAGTTCTTC,CATTDRDPVHYNEQFF,.,TRBV19,.,16,TRBJ2-1
TGTGCCAGCATCGAAAGGGTAACAGGGGCTAACACCGGGGAGCTGTTTTTT,CASIERVTGANTGELFF,.,TRBV2,TRBD1,17,TRBJ2-2
TGTGCCAGCTCTAAAGGTGAGGCGTACAATGAGCAGTTCTTC,CASSKGEAYNEQFF,.,TRBV7-3,.,14,TRBJ2-1
TGTGCCAGCAGTATCAGCGGGGGGGCCTTTACGCAGTATTTT,CASSISGGAFTQYF,.,TRBV7-2,TRBD2,14,TRBJ2-3
TGTGCCAGCAGCTTCGGGTACGGGGAGCTGTTTTTT,CASSFGYGELFF,.,TRBV5-4,.,12,TRBJ2-2
TGTGCCAGCAGCTTATACTCCTCGGGACTAGCGGGAGCCGGTGAGCAGTTCTTC,CASSLYSSGLAGAGEQFF,.,TRBV11-2,TRBD2,18,TRBJ2-1
TGTGCCAGCAGCTTACCATATGGACAGGGGTCCCGGGGCTACACCTTC,CASSLPYGQGSRGYTF,.,TRBV7-8,TRBD1,16,TRBJ1-2
TGTGCCAGCAGCCCAGCACCTTCCTGGGCGGGGGGGCAAGAGACCCAGTACTTC,CASSPAPSWAGGQETQYF,.,TRBV9,TRBD2,18,TRBJ2-5
TGTGCCAGCAGCGGGACAGGGGGCGGCTCCTATAATTCACCCCTCCACTTT,CASSGTGGGSYNSPLHF,once,TRBV7-9,TRBD1,17,TRBJ1-6
TGTGCCAGCAGTCCCGGACACACACCAGGCAATGGCTACACCTTC,CASSPGHTPGNGYTF,.,TRBV6-5,.,15,TRBJ1-2
TGCGCCAGCAGCGAAAGACAGGGGAATTACGAGCAGTACTTC,CASSERQGNYEQYF,.,TRBV5-1,TRBD1,14,TRBJ2-7
TGTGCCAGCAGCCCCCGGGAAAGCGATTTAGGCTTTCGGGCCCACGAGCAGTACTTC,CASSPRESDLGFRAHEQYF,.,TRBV7-9,.,19,TRBJ2-7
TGTGCCAGCAGCCAAGGAAGTGGAGGGAGAGCCAATGAGCAGTTCTTC,CASSQGSGGRANEQFF,.,TRBV3-1/TRBV3-2,.,16,TRBJ2-1
TGTGCCAGCAGCTTAACCGGGGATGGAAACTATGGCTACACCTTC,CASSLTGDGNYGYTF,.,TRBV7-3,.,15,TRBJ1-2
TGTGCCAGCAGCTCCTCGAGGACAGTTTATAGCAATCAGCCCCAGCATTTT,CASSSSRTVYSNQPQHF,.,TRBV6-2/TRBV6-3,.,17,TRBJ1-5